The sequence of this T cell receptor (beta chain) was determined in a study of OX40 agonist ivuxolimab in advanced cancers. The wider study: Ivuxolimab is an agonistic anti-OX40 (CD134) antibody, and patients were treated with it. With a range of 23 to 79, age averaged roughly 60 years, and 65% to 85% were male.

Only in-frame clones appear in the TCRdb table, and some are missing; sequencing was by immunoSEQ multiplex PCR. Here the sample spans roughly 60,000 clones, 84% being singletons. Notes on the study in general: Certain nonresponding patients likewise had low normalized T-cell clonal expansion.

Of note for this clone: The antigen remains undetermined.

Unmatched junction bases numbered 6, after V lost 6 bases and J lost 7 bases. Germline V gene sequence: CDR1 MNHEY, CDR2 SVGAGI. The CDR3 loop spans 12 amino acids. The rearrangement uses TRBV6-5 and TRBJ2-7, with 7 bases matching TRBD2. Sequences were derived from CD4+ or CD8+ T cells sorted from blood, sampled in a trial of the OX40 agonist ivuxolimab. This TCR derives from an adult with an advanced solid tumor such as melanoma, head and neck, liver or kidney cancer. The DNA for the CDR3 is TGTGCCAGCAGCCTGTTGGGGGGGGAGCAGTACTTC. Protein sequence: CASSLLGGEQYF.